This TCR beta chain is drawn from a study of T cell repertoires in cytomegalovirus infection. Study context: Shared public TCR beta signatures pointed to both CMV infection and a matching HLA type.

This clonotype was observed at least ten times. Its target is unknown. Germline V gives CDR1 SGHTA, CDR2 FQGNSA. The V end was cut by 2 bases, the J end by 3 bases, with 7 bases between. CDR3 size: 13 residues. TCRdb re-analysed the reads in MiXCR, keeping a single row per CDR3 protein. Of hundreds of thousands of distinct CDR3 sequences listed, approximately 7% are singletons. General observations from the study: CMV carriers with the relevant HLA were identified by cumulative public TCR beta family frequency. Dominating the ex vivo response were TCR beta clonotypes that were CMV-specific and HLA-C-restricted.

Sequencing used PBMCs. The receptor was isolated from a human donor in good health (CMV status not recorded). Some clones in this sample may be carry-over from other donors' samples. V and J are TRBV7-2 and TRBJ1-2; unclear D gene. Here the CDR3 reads CASSLSRDYGYTF. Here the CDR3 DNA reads TGTGCCAGCAGCTTATCGCGGGACTATGGCTACACCTTC.